The 2 T cell receptor beta chains given below trace back to one sample, sequenced in a study of glioma-infiltrating T cells. Using RNA template, CDR3s of TCR alpha and beta were amplified with iRepertoire arm-PCR. One entry per CDR3 protein, called by TCRdb with MiXCR from the multiplex PCR reads. The table shows around 90,000 distinct CDR3 sequences, with roughly 40% occurring only once. Sequencing input: glioma tissue, nonneoplastic brain tissue, or PBMCs (not recorded which). The receptor source for this set is a human donor with low-grade glioma or glioblastoma, undergoing nonglioma brain surgery, or in good health (not recorded which).

Ten or more counts support this clonotype. The chain recombines TRBV29-1 with TRBJ2-4, with D perhaps TRBD2 (6 bases). Per the germline V gene, CDR1 is SQVTM and CDR2 is ANQGSEA. CDR3 size: 13 residues. With 3 bases removed from V and 8 bases from J, the gap between germline ends came to 14 bases. The CDR3 region has the DNA TGCAGCGTTGATACTCCAGGAGGGGACATTCAGTACTTC. Protein sequence: CSVDTPGGDIQYF.

On this clonotype itself: A much larger clone is a single base away; this may be a read error. The chain recombines TRBV2 with TRBJ2-6; D could derive from TRBD1 or TRBD2 (5 bases each). The CDR3 is 17 amino acids. Germline values: CDR1 SNHLY, CDR2 FYNNEI. The CDR3 DNA reads TGTGCCAGAAGTGCTCGGGGCCGAACCTCTGGGGCCAACGTCCTGACTTTC. It codes for CARSARGRTSGANVLTF.